This TCR beta chain is drawn from a study of blood T cells in healthy people across ages. Study observations and caveats: The recorded TCR beta diversity per million T cells decreased in a roughly linear manner with age.

A word on this clonotype: Its antigen is not identified.

This CDR3 is 13 amino acids long. Germline CDR1 reads SGHTA; CDR2 reads FQGTGA. V was clipped by 4 bases and J by 5 bases, with 10 bases between them. Combining a sample-barcoded 5' primer with a J-beta primer mix, a second PCR ran for about 7 to 12 cycles. From the 5' RACE reads, TCRdb called clonotypes with MiXCR, one entry per CDR3 protein. The repertoire has approximately 1,100,000 distinct CDR3 sequences, 35% to 50% of them found once; the top ten carry 18%. V and J are TRBV7-3 and TRBJ2-3, with D hard to call. The sequence was obtained from a woman aged 55-70 years in good health. Sequenced: blood. This CDR3 is CASSSGVGDTQYF. The CDR3 DNA reads as TGTGCCAGCAGCTCCGGTGTTGGAGATACGCAGTATTTT.